This TCR beta chain was found in a study of shared clonotypes between healthy human individuals. Findings and caveats of the study: Relative to their counterparts shared across all four donors, non-shared clonotypes exhibited diminished generation probabilities.

TCRdb keeps only in-frame clones here, not all; method: immunoSEQ multiplex PCR. Seen here are more than 2 million clones, roughly 95% observed once, and the top ten hold approximately 0.13%. V was pared by 3 bases and J by 0 bases, with 12 bases between. This CDR3 spans 15 amino acids. The germline V gene has CDR1 MDHEN and CDR2 SYDVKM. About this clone itself: Its antigen is unknown.

The rearrangement links TRBV28 to TRBJ2-7, with no clear D. This receptor was obtained from a man younger than 35 in good health. The material sequenced was naive CD4+ T cells sorted from blood. As for subset: CD45RA+ positively selected. The CDR3 coding sequence is TGTGCCAGCAGTTTTGGCGGACCACTCTCCTACGAGCAGTACTTC. Translation: CASSFGGPLSYEQYF.